Detailed here is one TCR beta chain. The data derive from a study of blood T cell repertoires in COVID-19. Germline CDR1 KGHSH, CDR2 LQKENI. Trimming left V 3 bases short and J 8 bases short, with 19 bases between. The CDR3 runs 15 residues. Data came from immunoSEQ multiplex PCR; TCRdb stores just in-frame clones and leaves some out. The table has under 200,000 clones, 75% to 90% seen once. The gene calls are TRBV18 and TRBJ1-2; the D is unclear. This receptor was taken from an older woman who had recovered from COVID-19. Material: PBMCs or T cells enriched from blood (not recorded which). CDR3 sequence reads: CASSPLENTRLGYTF. DNA of the CDR3: TGTGCCAGCTCACCTCTAGAAAATACCCGCCTCGGCTACACCTTC.